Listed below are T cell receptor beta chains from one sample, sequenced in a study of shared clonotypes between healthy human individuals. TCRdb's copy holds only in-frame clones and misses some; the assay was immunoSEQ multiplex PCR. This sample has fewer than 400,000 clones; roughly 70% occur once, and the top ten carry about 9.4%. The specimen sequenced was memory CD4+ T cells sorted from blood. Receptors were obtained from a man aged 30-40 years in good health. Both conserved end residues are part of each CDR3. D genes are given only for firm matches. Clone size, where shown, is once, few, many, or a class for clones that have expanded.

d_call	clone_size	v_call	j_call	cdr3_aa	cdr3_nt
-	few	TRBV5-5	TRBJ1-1	CASSLVGQNTEAFF	TGTGCCAGCAGCTTGGTGGGTCAGAACACTGAAGCTTTCTTT
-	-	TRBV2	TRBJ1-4	CASREDSINEKLFF	TGTGCCAGCAGAGAAGACAGTATTAATGAAAAACTGTTTTTT
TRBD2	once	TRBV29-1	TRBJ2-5	CSVEPPAGGAETQYF	TGCAGCGTGGAACCCCCGGCGGGAGGGGCAGAGACCCAGTACTTC
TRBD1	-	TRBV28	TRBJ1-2	CASSFADRVLGGYTF	TGTGCCAGCAGTTTTGCTGACAGGGTTTTAGGAGGCTACACCTTC
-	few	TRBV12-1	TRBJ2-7	CARPWTGIGQYF	TGTGCCAGACCCTGGACAGGGATAGGGCAGTACTTC
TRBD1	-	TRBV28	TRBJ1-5	CASSSGAGTGNQPQHF	TGTGCCAGCAGTTCCGGGGCCGGGACAGGGAATCAGCCCCAGCATTTT
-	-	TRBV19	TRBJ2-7	CASSIEQGRAYEQYF	TGTGCCAGTAGTATAGAACAGGGCAGGGCCTACGAGCAGTACTTC
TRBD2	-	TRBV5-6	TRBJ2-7	CASNSHGLAGGPYEQYF	TGTGCCAGCAACTCCCACGGGCTAGCGGGAGGGCCCTACGAGCAGTACTTC
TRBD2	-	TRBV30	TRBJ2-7	CALERAGGLSYEQYF	TGTGCCTTGGAGCGGGCGGGAGGCCTCTCCTACGAGCAGTACTTC
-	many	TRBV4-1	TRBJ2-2	CASSHGLTITGELFF	TGCGCCAGCAGCCATGGATTGACGATAACCGGGGAGCTGTTTTTT
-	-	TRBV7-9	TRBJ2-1	CASSLYSPDEQFF	TGTGCCAGCAGCTTATATAGTCCCGATGAGCAGTTCTTC
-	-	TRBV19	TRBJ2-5	CASSIGPSRETQYF	TGTGCCAGTAGTATCGGGCCTAGCCGCGAGACCCAGTACTTC
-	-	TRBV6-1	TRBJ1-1	CASSVGSGTFF	-
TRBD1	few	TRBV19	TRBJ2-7	CASSATGTGAYEQYF	TGTGCCAGTAGTGCGACCGGGACAGGGGCTTACGAGCAGTACTTC
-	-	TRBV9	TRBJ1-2	CASSVELDYGYTF	TGTGCCAGCAGCGTTGAACTGGACTATGGCTACACCTTC
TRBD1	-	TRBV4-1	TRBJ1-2	CASSGRDRVGRVIYGYTF	TGCGCCAGCAGCGGCCGGGACAGGGTGGGAAGGGTAATCTATGGCTACACCTTC
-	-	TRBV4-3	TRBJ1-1	CASSLGGQPSFEAFF	TGCGCCAGCAGCCTCGGAGGACAGCCGTCCTTTGAAGCTTTCTTT
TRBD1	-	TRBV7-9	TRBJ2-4	CASSFGDRGNKNIQYF	TGTGCCAGCAGCTTCGGCGACAGGGGGAACAAAAACATTCAGTACTTC
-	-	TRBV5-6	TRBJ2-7	CASRAADEQYF	TGTGCCAGCAGGGCAGCGGACGAGCAGTACTTC
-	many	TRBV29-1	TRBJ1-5	CSVETGRGQPQHF	TGCAGCGTTGAAACAGGGAGGGGACAGCCCCAGCATTTT
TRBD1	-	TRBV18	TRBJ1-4	CASSPVTGGDEKLFF	TGTGCCAGCTCACCGGTGACAGGGGGTGATGAAAAACTGTTTTTT
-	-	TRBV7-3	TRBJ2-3	CASSSRGADTQYF	TGTGCCAGCAGCTCCCGGGGGGCCGATACGCAGTATTTT
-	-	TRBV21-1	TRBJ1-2	CASSPTVIYGYTF	TGTGCCAGCAGCCCTACAGTAATCTATGGCTACACCTTC
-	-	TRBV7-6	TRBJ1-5	CASSPGLGGVNQPQHF	TGTGCCAGCAGCCCCGGACTAGGGGGGGTCAATCAGCCCCAGCATTTT
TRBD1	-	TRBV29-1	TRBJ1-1	CSVADREGGTEAFF	TGCAGCGTTGCCGACAGGGAAGGAGGCACTGAAGCTTTCTTT
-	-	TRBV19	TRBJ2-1	CASSILGIRDPNNEQFF	TGTGCCAGTAGTATACTCGGCATCCGCGACCCAAACAATGAGCAGTTCTTC
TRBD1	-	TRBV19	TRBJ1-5	CASREQGAGSNQPQHF	TGTGCCAGTAGAGAACAGGGGGCAGGCTCCAATCAGCCCCAGCATTTT
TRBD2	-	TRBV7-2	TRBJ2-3	CASSPSGRREQYF	TGTGCCAGCAGTCCAAGCGGGAGGCGGGAGCAGTATTTT
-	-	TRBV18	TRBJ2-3	CASSPSAGTDTQYF	TGTGCCAGCTCACCGTCGGCAGGCACAGATACGCAGTATTTT
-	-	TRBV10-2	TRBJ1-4	CASRGGSNEKLFF	TGCGCCAGCAGAGGGGGGTCTAATGAAAAACTGTTTTTT
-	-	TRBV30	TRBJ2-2	CAWSVIRNTGELFF	TGTGCCTGGAGTGTGATCCGGAACACCGGGGAGCTGTTTTTT
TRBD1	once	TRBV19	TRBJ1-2	CASTTSLGRDRGQGGYTF	TGTGCCAGTACGACCTCCCTCGGAAGGGACAGGGGGCAAGGAGGCTACACCTTC
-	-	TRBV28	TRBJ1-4	CASSSSDRTNEKLFF	TGTGCCAGCAGCTCATCTGACAGGACTAATGAAAAACTGTTTTTT
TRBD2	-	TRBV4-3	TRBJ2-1	CASSQDTGLGGRNEQFF	TGCGCCAGCAGCCAAGATACGGGACTAGGGGGGAGGAATGAGCAGTTCTTC
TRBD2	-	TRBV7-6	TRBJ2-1	CASSLWTGTSLGTGNEQFF	TGTGCCAGCAGCTTGTGGACCGGGACTAGCCTCGGCACCGGGAATGAGCAGTTCTTC
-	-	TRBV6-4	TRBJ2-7	CASSASGLGEQYF	TGTGCCAGCAGTGCCTCCGGCTTGGGCGAGCAGTACTTC
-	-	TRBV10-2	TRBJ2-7	CASSIDGDEQYF	TGCGCCAGCAGCATCGATGGGGACGAGCAGTACTTC
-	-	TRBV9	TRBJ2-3	CASSVAADTQYF	TGTGCCAGCAGCGTAGCTGCAGATACGCAGTATTTT
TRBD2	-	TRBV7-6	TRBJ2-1	CASSLAPSGGEEQFF	TGTGCCAGCAGCTTAGCCCCTAGCGGGGGCGAGGAGCAGTTCTTC
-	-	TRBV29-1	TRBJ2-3	CSVVRAAEDTQYF	TGCAGCGTTGTAAGAGCGGCGGAGGATACGCAGTATTTT
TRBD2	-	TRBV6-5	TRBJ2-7	CASSPRGRGYEQYF	TGTGCCAGCAGCCCCCGGGGGAGGGGCTACGAGCAGTACTTC
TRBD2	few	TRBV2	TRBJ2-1	CASSRYGLAPYNEQFF	TGTGCCAGCAGCCGGTATGGACTAGCGCCATACAATGAGCAGTTCTTC
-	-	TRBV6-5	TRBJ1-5	CASSYSGNSNQPQHF	TGTGCCAGCAGTTACTCTGGGAATAGCAATCAGCCCCAGCATTTT
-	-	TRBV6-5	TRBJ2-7	CASQDYTGTYEQYF	TGTGCCAGCCAGGATTATACAGGGACCTACGAGCAGTACTTC